This T cell receptor beta chain was sequenced during a study of blood T cell repertoires in COVID-19. Clones were sequenced by immunoSEQ multiplex PCR, and TCRdb holds only the in-frame ones, with some missing. The data contain some 350,000 clones, 80% to 90% of them singletons. Per germline, CDR1 MNHEY and CDR2 SMNVEV (reference sequence). Losses at the gene ends were 5 bases for V and 2 bases for J; bases not matched to a gene: 5. The CDR3 sequence is 15 residues long. V and J are TRBV27 and TRBJ2-1, with 8 bases fitting TRBD1. This sequence originates from a man aged 30 to 39 who had recovered from COVID-19. The sample was PBMCs or T cells enriched from blood (not recorded which). CDR3 DNA: TGTGCCAGCAGTAAGGACAGGGTAACCTACAATGAGCAGTTCTTC. Protein: CASSKDRVTYNEQFF.